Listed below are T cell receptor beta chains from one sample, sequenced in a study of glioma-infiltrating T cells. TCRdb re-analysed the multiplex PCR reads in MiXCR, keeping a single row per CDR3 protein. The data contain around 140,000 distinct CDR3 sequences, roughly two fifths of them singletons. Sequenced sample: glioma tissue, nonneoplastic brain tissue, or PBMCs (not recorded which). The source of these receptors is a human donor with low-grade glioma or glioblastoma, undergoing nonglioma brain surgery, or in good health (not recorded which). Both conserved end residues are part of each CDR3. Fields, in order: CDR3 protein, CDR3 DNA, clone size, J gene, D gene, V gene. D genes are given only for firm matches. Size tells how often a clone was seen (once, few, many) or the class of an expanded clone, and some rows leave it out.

CASSYGSRQGYEQYF	TGTGCCAGCAGTTACGGGTCACGACAGGGCTACGAGCAGTACTTC	many	TRBJ2-7	TRBD1	TRBV6-2/TRBV6-3
CASSLRGQNIQYF	TGTGCCAGCAGTTTACGCGGCCAAAACATTCAGTACTTC	-	TRBJ2-4	-	TRBV28
CASSLDQGRSEQFF	TGTGCCAGCAGCTTAGATCAGGGTCGGAGTGAGCAGTTCTTC	few	TRBJ2-1	-	TRBV7-2
CASSPSDAGEQYF	TGTGCCAGCTCACCGTCGGACGCGGGCGAGCAGTACTTC	once	TRBJ2-7	-	TRBV18
CASSQDIGYDQYF	TGCGCCAGCAGCCAAGATATAGGGTACGATCAGTACTTC	-	TRBJ2-7	-	TRBV4-1
CSAIPGQGASYEQYF	TGCAGTGCAATCCCGGGACAGGGGGCGTCTTACGAGCAGTACTTC	many	TRBJ2-7	TRBD1	TRBV20-1
CASSHSSLPRNTEAFF	TGTGCCAGCAGTCACTCGTCTCTTCCCAGGAACACTGAAGCTTTCTTT	-	TRBJ1-1	-	TRBV6-2/TRBV6-3
CASSPDRGQPQHF	TGTGCCAGCAGCCCGGACAGGGGTCAGCCCCAGCATTTT	-	TRBJ1-5	TRBD1	TRBV7-2
CASSIGGTNEKLFF	TGTGCCAGCAGCATCGGGGGAACTAATGAAAAACTGTTTTTT	few	TRBJ1-4	-	TRBV3-1
CASSTASGSSYNEQFF	TGCGCCAGCAGCACCGCTAGCGGAAGCTCCTACAATGAGCAGTTCTTC	once	TRBJ2-1	TRBD2	TRBV5-1
CASSSGLRGGNTIYF	TGTGCCAGCAGTTCCGGACTTCGGGGTGGAAACACCATATATTTT	-	TRBJ1-3	-	TRBV27
CSVERSGIQETQYF	TGCAGCGTTGAAAGGTCGGGGATCCAAGAGACCCAGTACTTC	few	TRBJ2-5	-	TRBV29-1
CASSFTSGAYEQYF	TGTGCCAGCAGCTTCACTAGTGGTGCCTACGAGCAGTACTTC	few	TRBJ2-7	-	TRBV7-2
CASSDSAGGGTDTQYF	TGTGCCAGCAGTGACTCAGCGGGAGGGGGCACAGATACGCAGTATTTT	few	TRBJ2-3	TRBD2	TRBV28
CASRQTGYTEAFF	TGTGCCAGCAGGCAGACAGGGTACACTGAAGCTTTCTTT	-	TRBJ1-1	TRBD1	TRBV3-1
CASSRAGEGNNSPLHF	TGCGCCAGCAGCCGGGCGGGGGAGGGCAATAATTCACCCCTCCACTTT	once	TRBJ1-6	-	TRBV4-1
CASSADGFRGYTF	TGTGCCAGCTCAGCTGACGGGTTCAGGGGCTACACCTTC	-	TRBJ1-2	-	TRBV18
CASSSVQGRTGELFF	TGTGCCAGCAGTTCGGTCCAGGGTCGCACCGGGGAGCTGTTTTTT	few	TRBJ2-2	-	TRBV28
CASSSGQGGYGYTF	TGTGCCAGTAGTTCCGGACAGGGGGGATATGGCTACACCTTC	once	TRBJ1-2	TRBD1	TRBV19
CASSRSSSTGDYEQYF	TGTGCCAGCAGCAGATCATCCTCGACAGGAGACTACGAGCAGTACTTC	few	TRBJ2-7	-	TRBV6-1
CAGSQDTDTQYF	TGTGCCGGCAGCCAAGACACAGATACGCAGTATTTT	few	TRBJ2-3	-	TRBV7-2
CASSSRDGYSNQPQHF	TGTGCCAGCAGTTCCCGGGACGGATATAGCAATCAGCCCCAGCATTTT	many	TRBJ1-5	-	TRBV28
CASGSGQFYEQYF	TGTGCCAGCGGAAGTGGACAGTTCTACGAGCAGTACTTC	-	TRBJ2-7	-	TRBV7-9
CATSRDQDGYTF	TGTGCCACCAGCAGAGATCAGGATGGCTACACCTTC	-	TRBJ1-2	-	TRBV15
CASSRDSTPYNEQFF	TGTGCCAGCAGCCGCGATAGCACCCCCTACAATGAGCAGTTCTTC	-	TRBJ2-1	-	TRBV4-2
CASSQASGQYNSPLHF	TGCGCCAGCAGTCAAGCCTCGGGACAGTATAATTCACCCCTCCACTTT	-	TRBJ1-6	TRBD1	TRBV4-3
CASSYSRGGRFVEQYF	TGTGCCAGCAGTTACTCACGCGGGGGCCGTTTTGTCGAGCAGTACTTC	-	TRBJ2-7	-	TRBV6-2/TRBV6-3